Listed here are 15 T cell receptor beta chains from one sample, sequenced in a study of CD8+CD57+ T cells in acquired aplastic anemia. According to the study, genomic DNA was the template for TCR beta VDJ and CDR3 profiling. MiXCR, run by TCRdb on the reads, gives a single entry per CDR3 protein. The table has 90,000 to 150,000 distinct CDR3 sequences, over 55% seen once. Patients sequenced had flow cytometry evidence of CD8+CD57+ cell expansion. What was sequenced was sorted CD4+, CD8+, or CD8+CD57+ T cells (not recorded which) from PBMCs. All receptors derive from a human donor with aplastic anemia.

The chain combines TRBV11-2 with TRBJ2-3, with 11 bases identical to TRBD2. The CDR3 length is 16 residues. V gave up 5 bases and J gave up 0 bases; unmatched junction bases: 4. Per the germline V gene, CDR1 is SGHAT and CDR2 is FQNNGV. The DNA of the CDR3 is TGTGCCAGCAGCAGCGGGACTAGCGGTAGCACAGATACGCAGTATTTT. Amino acid sequence: CASSSGTSGSTDTQYF.

This sequence joins TRBV5-5 and TRBJ2-2; 9 bases agree with TRBD1. Germline V gene data show CDR1 as SGHKS and CDR2 as YYEKEE (reference sequence). V lost 3 bases and J lost 5; bases outside the gene matches: 5. This CDR3 is built from 15 residues. This chain's CDR3 is CASSSGQGWTGELFF. The CDR3 region has the DNA TGTGCCAGCAGCTCAGGACAGGGGTGGACCGGGGAGCTGTTTTTT.

This chain uses TRBV5-1 with TRBJ1-2; D is undetermined. Trimming cost V 0 bases and J 7 bases, with 13 bases left between them. The CDR3 covers 14 residues. Germline-derived CDR1 and CDR2 are SGHRS and YFSETQ. CDR3 DNA sequence: TGCGCCAGCAGCTTGGGATTGGGGTTGGGTGGCTACACCTTC. Translating gives CASSLGLGLGGYTF.

The chain couples TRBV29-1 to TRBJ2-6, with D perhaps TRBD1 (5 bases). The CDR3 is 15 residues long. V lost 4 bases, J lost 3 bases, and 13 bases lay in between. The germline V gene encodes CDR1 SQVTM and CDR2 ANQGSEA. This chain's CDR3 is CSVGFRVDGANVLTF. CDR3 nucleotides: TGCAGCGTTGGATTCAGGGTTGATGGGGCCAACGTCCTGACTTTC.

CDR3 in DNA: TGTGCCAGCAGCTTAAGGAGAGCGGGGGGGCGATCTATCAATGAGCAGTTCTTC. Its protein product is CASSLRRAGGRSINEQFF. The chain recombines TRBV11-1 with TRBJ2-1, with 10 bases fitting TRBD2. J lost 6 bases, V lost 2 bases, and 13 bases had no gene match. Germline CDR1 SGHAT, CDR2 FQDESV (reference sequence). The CDR3 consists of 18 residues.

This clonotype was counted only a few times. The rearrangement uses TRBV7-9 and TRBJ1-6, with D hard to call. Germline V gene sequence: CDR1 SEHNR, CDR2 FQNEAQ (reference sequence). Trimming cost V 5 bases and J 7 bases, with 9 bases left between them. The CDR3 covers 13 residues. The CDR3 bases are TGTGCCAGCAGCCCTACCGCAAATTCACCCCTCCACTTT. Translation gives CASSPTANSPLHF.

The gene calls are TRBV7-9 and TRBJ2-7, with a weak D call TRBD1 (6 bases). Germline CDR1 is SEHNR and CDR2 is FQNEAQ (reference sequence). The length of the CDR3 is 11 residues. The CDR3 here is CAHRAGHEQYF. CDR3 DNA: TGTGCTCACAGGGCAGGCCACGAGCAGTACTTC.

CDR3 protein: CATSDESGLAPDTQYF. The CDR3 nucleotides are TGTGCCACCAGTGATGAATCCGGACTAGCGCCAGATACGCAGTATTTT. V gene TRBV24-1 combines with J gene TRBJ2-3; 9 bases fit TRBD2. This CDR3 has 16 residues. CDR1 KGHDR and CDR2 SFDVKD come from the germline V gene. With 3 bases clipped from V and 4 bases from J, the junction kept 7 bases outside the gene matches.

This clonotype was seen repeatedly, ten times or more. V gene TRBV24-1 combines with J gene TRBJ2-3; D is ambiguous. The CDR3 covers 17 residues. Germline V gives CDR1 KGHDR, CDR2 SFDVKD. V lost 6 bases and J 1 base, leaving 19 bases between the germline ends. The CDR3 protein is CATSTPERARGTDTQYF. CDR3 nucleotide sequence: TGTGCCACCAGTACCCCGGAGAGAGCCCGGGGCACAGATACGCAGTATTTT.

The J gene is TRBJ1-1, the V gene TRBV6-1; D remains unclear. The germline V gene has CDR1 MNHNS and CDR2 SASEGT. This CDR3 comprises 14 residues. Trimming removed 3 bases from V and 0 bases from J, with 8 bases in between. The CDR3 is CASSERPVNTEAFF. CDR3 coding DNA: TGTGCCAGCAGTGAGCGGCCCGTGAACACTGAAGCTTTCTTT.

The chain joins TRBV29-1 to TRBJ1-2; D is perhaps TRBD1 (5 bases). CDR1 is SQVTM and CDR2 is ANQGSEA in the germline V gene. The CDR3 contains 13 residues. The ends were cut back, 0 bases at V and 4 bases at J, with 9 bases in the middle. The CDR3 loop reads CSVEDREAYGYTF. The CDR3, as DNA: TGCAGCGTTGAAGACAGGGAGGCCTATGGCTACACCTTC. Full variable domain (rest looked up from reference TRBV29-1 and TRBJ1-2): SAVISQKPSRDICQRGTSLTIQCQVDSQVTMMFWYRQQPGQSLTLIATANQGSEATYESGFVIDKFPISRPNLTFSTLTVSNMSPEDSSIYLCSVEDREAYGYTFGSGTRLTVV.

This clonotype was detected once. This chain joins TRBV10-3 and TRBJ2-7; D gene uncertain. The CDR3 is 14 amino acids. The V end was cut by 5 bases, the J end by 3 bases, with 14 bases between. Germline V gene lookup returns CDR1 ENHRY and CDR2 SYGVKD. CDR3 bases: TGTGCCATCAGTCAACCCCAATACAACTACGAGCAGTACTTC. This encodes CAISQPQYNYEQYF.

The chain uses TRBV20-1 and TRBJ2-1, with a weak D call TRBD2 (5 bases). V lost 1 base to trimming and J lost 8 bases, with 18 bases between them. In germline, CDR1 is DFQATT, CDR2 SNEGSKA (reference sequence). This CDR3 is 15 amino acids long. CDR3: CSARAIARGPHEQFF. CDR3 nucleotide sequence: TGCAGTGCTAGAGCAATTGCGCGAGGGCCCCATGAGCAGTTCTTC.

The genes are TRBV20-1 and TRBJ2-7; D might be TRBD2 (5 bases). The CDR3 length is 13 residues. Germline-derived CDR1 and CDR2 are DFQATT and SNEGSKA (reference sequence). Trimming removed 4 bases from V and 5 bases from J, with 15 bases in between. The CDR3 bases are TGCAGTGCTAACCCGGGGTCAGCCCACGAGCAGTACTTC. Encoded protein: CSANPGSAHEQYF.

The chain joins TRBV6-1 to TRBJ2-3; the match to TRBD2 covers 13 bases. From germline, CDR1 is MNHNS and CDR2 SASEGT. The CDR3 is 15 amino acids. The J segment lost 4 bases and the V segment lost 2 bases, leaving 0 bases of the junction unmatched. The CDR3, as DNA: TGTGCCAGCAGTGAAACTAGCGGGAGGGCAGATACGCAGTATTTT. Protein: CASSETSGRADTQYF.